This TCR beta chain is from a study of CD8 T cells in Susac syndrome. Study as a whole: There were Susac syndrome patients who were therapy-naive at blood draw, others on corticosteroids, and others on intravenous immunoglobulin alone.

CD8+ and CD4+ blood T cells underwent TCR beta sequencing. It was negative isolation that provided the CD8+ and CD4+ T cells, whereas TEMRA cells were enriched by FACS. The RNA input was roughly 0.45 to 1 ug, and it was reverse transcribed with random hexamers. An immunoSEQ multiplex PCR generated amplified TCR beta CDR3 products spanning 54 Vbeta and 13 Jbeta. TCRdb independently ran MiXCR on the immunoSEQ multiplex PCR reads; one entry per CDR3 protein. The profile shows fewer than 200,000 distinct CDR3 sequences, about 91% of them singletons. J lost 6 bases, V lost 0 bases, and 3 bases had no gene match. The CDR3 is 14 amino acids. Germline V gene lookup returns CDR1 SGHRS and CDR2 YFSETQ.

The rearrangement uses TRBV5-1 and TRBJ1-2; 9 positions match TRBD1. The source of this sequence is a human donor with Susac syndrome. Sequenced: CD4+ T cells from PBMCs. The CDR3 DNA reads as TGCGCCAGCAGCTTGGGGGACAGGGAGAATGGCTACACCTTC. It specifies CASSLGDRENGYTF.